Presented here are 6 T cell receptor beta chains from one specimen sequenced in a study of cytomegalovirus exposure and HLA in healthy donors. Using immunoSEQ multiplex PCR, the repertoire was profiled, and TCRdb retains in-frame clones only, with some absent. The table includes 250,000 or so clones, approximately 87% detected once. The sample was PBMCs. The receptor set was obtained from a young man in good health and CMV-seronegative.

The chain is built from TRBV15 and TRBJ2-1; the D is unclear. V lost 1 base, J lost 0 bases, and 13 bases lay in between. The germline V gene has CDR1 LNHNV and CDR2 YYDKDF (reference sequence). The CDR3 is 17 amino acids. CDR3 DNA: TGTGCCACCAGCAGAGTCCAGGTCTTGCGCTCCTACAATGAGCAGTTCTTC. Translated: CATSRVQVLRSYNEQFF.

This chain joins TRBV7-3 and TRBJ2-6; 14 bases match TRBD2. Trimming at V came to 3 bases and at J to 2 bases, leaving 0 bases not matched to a gene. Germline V lookup: CDR1 SGHTA, CDR2 FQGTGA. The CDR3 consists of 17 residues. The CDR3 here is CASSLGLAGAGANVLTF. The CDR3, as DNA: TGTGCCAGCAGCTTGGGACTAGCGGGAGCTGGGGCCAACGTCCTGACTTTC.

This chain uses TRBV7-2 with TRBJ2-3; possible D gene TRBD2, 5 bases. The CDR3 consists of 12 residues. In germline, CDR1 is SGHTA, CDR2 FQGNSA. The V end was cut by 3 bases, the J end by 7 bases, with 8 bases between. CDR3 in amino acids: CASSLEVNTQYF. CDR3 coding DNA: TGTGCCAGCAGCTTGGAGGTGAATACGCAGTATTTT.

The chain combines TRBV19 with TRBJ2-3; tentatively, D is TRBD2 (5 bases). V gave up 3 bases and J gave up 2 bases, with 15 bases separating them. The CDR3 is 16 amino acids. Germline assignment: CDR1 LNHDA and CDR2 SQIVND (reference sequence). The DNA for the CDR3 is TGTGCCAGTAGTATTACTATCGGGATATACACAGATACGCAGTATTTT. Its translation: CASSITIGIYTDTQYF.

The V and J genes are TRBV5-5 and TRBJ2-5; D remains ambiguous. This CDR3 is built from 14 residues. Trimming took 0 bases from V and 3 from J, leaving 9 bases between them. The germline V gene has CDR1 SGHKS and CDR2 YYEKEE (reference sequence). The CDR3 DNA follows: TGTGCCAGCAGCTTGGGAGGTGCGGAAGAGACCCAGTACTTC. Protein: CASSLGGAEETQYF.

This chain links TRBV7-6 with TRBJ2-7; 7 bases map to TRBD1. The CDR3 is made up of 13 amino acids. Trimming at V came to 5 bases and at J to 7 bases, leaving 8 bases not matched to a gene. Germline CDR1 and CDR2: SGHVS and FNYEAQ. This CDR3 reads CASSTGQLGEQYF. The DNA of the CDR3 is TGTGCCAGCAGCACGGGACAGCTGGGGGAGCAGTACTTC. The full variable domain, in which reference TRBV7-6 and TRBJ2-7 provide the parts outside the CDR3, is GAGVSQSPRYKVTKRGQDVALRCDPISGHVSLYWYRQALGQGPEFLTYFNYEAQQDKSGLPNDRFSAERPEGSISTLTIQRTEQRDSAMYRCASSTGQLGEQYFGPGTRLTVT.